These 32 T cell receptor beta chains share one sample of origin, sequenced in a study of T-cell reconstitution after alpha-beta-depleted transplantation in children. Unique molecular identifiers were incorporated during preparation of the TCRbeta library. TCRdb recomputed calls from the PCR reads with MiXCR, one row per CDR3 protein. The sample records 300,000 to 350,000 distinct CDR3 sequences, approximately 23% being singletons. The sample here was PBMCs, mostly from graft donor cells, taken 180 days after TCRalphabeta/CD19-depleted stem cell transplant. These receptors were collected from a male patient younger than 18 who had a stem cell transplant for acute lymphoblastic leukemia, so the T cells may come from the graft donor.

The chain joins TRBV11-3 to TRBJ2-1; possibly TRBD1 or TRBD2 for D (5 bases each). Germline assignment: CDR1 SGHNT and CDR2 YENEEA. Trimming stripped 4 bases from V and 8 bases from J, with 15 bases between. This CDR3 has 14 amino acids. CDR3 protein: CASSSWGRDYEQFF. The CDR3 DNA reads TGTGCCAGCAGCTCTTGGGGACGGGATTATGAGCAGTTCTTC.

The rearrangement joins TRBV5-6 to TRBJ1-1; D call uncertain. Trimming removed 0 bases from V and 4 bases from J, with 13 bases in between. The germline V gene encodes CDR1 SGHDT and CDR2 YYEEEE. This CDR3 contains 15 residues. CDR3 sequence: CASSLVRWVGTEAFF. CDR3 nucleotides: TGTGCCAGCAGCTTGGTCCGTTGGGTAGGCACTGAAGCTTTCTTT. Variable domain in full (rest from reference TRBV5-6 and TRBJ1-1): DAGVTQSPTHLIKTRGQQVTLRCSPKSGHDTVSWYQQALGQGPQFIFQYYEEEERQRGNFPDRFSGHQFPNYSSELNVNALLLGDSALYLCASSLVRWVGTEAFFGQGTRLTVV.

The sample holds a few counts of this clonotype. This chain connects TRBV7-9 to TRBJ2-1; 7 nucleotides agree with TRBD2. Trimming removed 5 bases from V and 6 bases from J; junction bases left unmatched: 10. The CDR3 has 15 amino acids. Germline CDR1 SEHNR, CDR2 FQNEAQ (reference sequence). For the CDR3, the DNA is TGTGCCAGCAGCCCGGCGGCGGGAGCCCTCAATGAGCAGTTCTTC. As protein: CASSPAAGALNEQFF.

The chain is built from TRBV20-1 and TRBJ2-5; D may correspond to TRBD1 or TRBD2 (5 bases each). Germline assignment: CDR1 DFQATT and CDR2 SNEGSKA (reference sequence). V lost 5 bases and J 2 bases, leaving 15 bases between the germline ends. The CDR3 covers 14 residues. CDR3 DNA sequence: TGCAGTGCTGTTCCCGGGACGCCACAAGAGACCCAGTACTTC. Its translation is CSAVPGTPQETQYF.

The chain has TRBV28 and TRBJ2-7; D is possibly TRBD1 or TRBD2 (5 bases each). The CDR3 sequence is 14 residues long. V lost 10 bases and J 3 bases, leaving 19 bases between the germline ends. Germline lookup yields CDR1 MDHEN and CDR2 SYDVKM. CDR3 DNA sequence: TGTGCCACCATCCCTCTCGGGACCCGCTACGAGCAGTACTTC. The encoded protein is CATIPLGTRYEQYF.

V usage is TRBV4-1 and J usage is TRBJ2-2, with TRBD2 matching 12 bases. There are 15 residues in the CDR3. V was pared by 6 bases and J by 6 bases, with 5 bases of the junction left unmatched. The germline V gene encodes CDR1 MGHRA and CDR2 YSYEKL. The CDR3, as DNA: TGCGCCAGCAGGCTAGCGGGAGGGCAACCCGGGGAGCTGTTTTTT. This encodes CASRLAGGQPGELFF.

This clonotype was seen a handful of times. CDR3 in amino acids: CASSRRHGRRHNEQFF. DNA of the CDR3: TGTGCCAGCAGCCGTCGCCACGGGAGGCGCCACAATGAGCAGTTCTTC. The chain has TRBV3-1 and TRBJ2-1; 7 nucleotides line up with TRBD2. The germline V gene has CDR1 LGHDT and CDR2 YNNKEL (reference sequence). V lost 4 bases and J lost 5; bases outside the gene matches: 11. The CDR3 length is 16 residues.

J is TRBJ2-7 and V is TRBV9; D tentatively fits TRBD1 or TRBD2 (5 bases each). CDR1 and CDR2 (germline): SGDLS, YYNGEE. V was shortened by 0 bases and J by 3 bases, with 13 bases between the two germline ends. The CDR3 is 15 amino acids. The CDR3 sequence is CASSVGDVRYYEQYF. The CDR3 DNA reads as TGTGCCAGCAGCGTAGGGGACGTCCGTTACTACGAGCAGTACTTC.

The J gene is TRBJ1-1, the V gene TRBV2, with D uncertain. V lost 7 bases, J lost 9 bases, and 6 bases lay in between. The CDR3 loop spans 9 amino acids. Germline CDR1 SNHLY, CDR2 FYNNEI. In DNA form, the CDR3 reads TGTGCCAGCAAGACGAAAGCTTTCTTT. Translation gives CASKTKAFF. Full variable domain (missing parts from reference TRBV2 and TRBJ1-1): EPEVTQTPSHQVTQMGQEVILRCVPISNHLYFYWYRQILGQKVEFLVSFYNNEISEKSEIFDDQFSVERPDGSNFTLKIRSTKLEDSAMYFCASKTKAFFGQGTRLTVV.

The table lists this clonotype with a few counts. V gene TRBV28 combines with J gene TRBJ2-7; 7 bases map to TRBD2. This CDR3 has 16 residues. Germline V gene sequence: CDR1 MDHEN, CDR2 SYDVKM. The V gene end was trimmed by 5 bases and the J gene end by 3 bases; junction bases not matched to a gene: 13. The CDR3 here is CASSLWSSGLNYEQYF. The CDR3 nucleotides read TGTGCCAGCAGTCTCTGGTCGTCGGGACTAAACTACGAGCAGTACTTC.

This clonotype appeared a few times. The V and J genes are TRBV15 and TRBJ2-1; unclear D gene. Trimming took off 0 bases at V and 6 bases at J, with 9 bases between the two ends. Germline-derived CDR1 and CDR2 are LNHNV and YYDKDF (reference sequence). The length of the CDR3 is 14 residues. This CDR3 is CATSRDVGSNEQFF. CDR3 nucleotide sequence: TGTGCCACCAGCAGAGATGTTGGCTCCAATGAGCAGTTCTTC.

The chain uses TRBV10-2 and TRBJ2-7, with TRBD2 matching 12 bases. CDR1 and CDR2 from the germline V gene are WSHSY and SAAADI. Trimming took 3 bases from V and 4 from J; bases not matched to a gene: 22. The CDR3 is 21 amino acids. The CDR3 protein is CASSDSSGRESGSLIRYEQYF. CDR3 coding DNA: TGCGCCAGCAGTGATTCTAGCGGGAGGGAGAGCGGATCCCTGATCCGTTACGAGCAGTACTTC.

The chain couples TRBV7-9 to TRBJ2-3, with 12 bases lining up with TRBD2. The CDR3 runs to 15 residues. The ends lost 5 bases at V and 4 bases at J; junction bases unmatched: 4. CDR1 and CDR2 from the germline V gene are SEHNR and FQNEAQ (reference sequence). CDR3 nucleotides: TGTGCCAGCAGCCGGACTAGCGGGATTGCAGATACGCAGTATTTT. This encodes CASSRTSGIADTQYF.

The sample holds a few counts of this clonotype. The chain recombines TRBV7-2 with TRBJ2-1; no reliable D call. Between the trimmed V and J ends, which lost 1 base and 6 bases, there was a span of 13 bases. The CDR3 has 15 amino acids. Germline V CDR1 and CDR2: SGHTA, FQGNSA. CDR3 residues: CASSLGGFSRNEQFF. CDR3 bases: TGTGCCAGCAGCTTAGGCGGATTCTCCCGCAATGAGCAGTTCTTC.

The rearrangement uses TRBV15 and TRBJ2-1; D is possibly TRBD1 (5 bases). Germline CDR1 reads LNHNV; CDR2 reads YYDKDF (reference sequence). V was shortened by 5 bases and J by 6 bases, with 17 bases between the two germline ends. The CDR3 consists of 15 residues. CDR3 in amino acids: CATSAFVTQGNEQFF. The CDR3 bases are TGTGCCACCAGCGCGTTCGTTACTCAGGGCAATGAGCAGTTCTTC.

The chain has TRBV5-1 and TRBJ2-6; maybe TRBD1 (5 bases). Germline V gene data show CDR1 as SGHRS and CDR2 as YFSETQ. The CDR3 has 14 amino acids. V was pared by 0 bases and J by 18 bases, with 19 bases between. The CDR3 spells CASSLGQPILRSTF. CDR3 coding DNA: TGCGCCAGCAGCTTGGGACAGCCTATCCTCCGATCGACTTTC.

This clonotype was observed a single time. The genes are TRBV11-2 and TRBJ1-5; 9 bases align to TRBD1. CDR3 length: 16 amino acids. Germline CDR1 is SGHAT and CDR2 is FQNNGV. Trimming took 1 base from V and 7 from J; bases not matched to a gene: 8. CDR3 nucleotide sequence: TGTGCCAGCAGCTTAGGTCCGGACAGGGGAGGACAGCCCCAGCATTTT. It specifies CASSLGPDRGGQPQHF.

The genes are TRBV7-8 and TRBJ2-3, with a tentative D call TRBD1 (5 bases). Deletions cut 3 bases from V and 2 bases from J, with 15 bases between. The germline V gene has CDR1 SGHVS and CDR2 FQNEAQ. The CDR3 length is 16 residues. The CDR3 bases are TGTGCCAGCAGCTTTAGGACAAATAGAGACACAGATACGCAGTATTTT. Translation gives CASSFRTNRDTDTQYF.

This clonotype was seen at least ten times. This chain uses TRBV29-1 with TRBJ1-1; D possibly corresponds to TRBD1 (6 bases). V was shortened by 4 bases and J by 0 bases, with 18 bases between the two germline ends. This CDR3 has 16 residues. CDR1 is SQVTM and CDR2 is ANQGSEA in the germline V gene. This chain's CDR3 is CSVAQGLMNMNTEAFF. For the CDR3, the DNA is TGCAGCGTTGCACAGGGATTGATGAACATGAACACTGAAGCTTTCTTT.

This clonotype was detected only a few times. The chain recombines TRBV29-1 with TRBJ2-7, with TRBD2 identical over 7 bases. This CDR3 has 14 amino acids. J gave up 5 bases and V 1 base, and 8 bases lay outside the gene matches. Germline lookup yields CDR1 SQVTM and CDR2 ANQGSEA. The CDR3 spells CSVEGTLAGDEQYF. In nucleotides, the CDR3 is TGCAGCGTTGAAGGGACACTCGCGGGAGACGAGCAGTACTTC.

The V gene is TRBV20-1, the J gene TRBJ2-1, with 9 bases identical to TRBD2. The germline V gene has CDR1 DFQATT and CDR2 SNEGSKA (reference sequence). This CDR3 is 22 amino acids long. V trimming: 1 base; J trimming: 8 bases; junction bases outside the gene matches: 30. The CDR3 DNA follows: TGCAGTGCTAGAGCTCCTAGCGGGACTATTACCCCTAAGGGGGATTTGGGCGATGAGCAGTTCTTC. Its translation: CSARAPSGTITPKGDLGDEQFF.

V and J are TRBV9 and TRBJ1-2; D is perhaps TRBD1 (5 bases). V was pared by 3 bases and J by 5 bases, with 14 bases between. CDR3 size: 14 residues. Germline CDR1 and CDR2: SGDLS and YYNGEE. CDR3 DNA: TGTGCCAGCAGCGCCCGAAGGGGTGAATATGGCTACACCTTC. Residues: CASSARRGEYGYTF.

The CDR3 spells CSVGGRTPFEQYF. The CDR3 nucleotides are TGCAGCGTTGGTGGGCGGACCCCCTTCGAGCAGTACTTC. The chain links TRBV29-1 to TRBJ2-7; D gene unclear. CDR1 and CDR2 from the germline V gene are SQVTM and ANQGSEA. Trimming left V 4 bases short and J 6 bases short, with 16 bases between. The CDR3 totals 13 residues.

This clonotype occurred a few times. The chain is built from TRBV7-2 and TRBJ2-2; D not certain. V was cut by 5 bases and J by 7 bases, with 8 bases left in between. Germline CDR1 and CDR2: SGHTA and FQGNSA. The length of the CDR3 is 12 residues. This CDR3 is CASSRFFGELFF. The CDR3 nucleotides are TGTGCCAGCAGCCGCTTCTTCGGGGAGCTGTTTTTT.

There are a few counts of this clonotype. This sequence joins TRBV29-1 and TRBJ2-7, with 9 bases that match TRBD1. CDR1 is SQVTM, CDR2 ANQGSEA, per germline. This CDR3 region has 14 residues. J gave up 4 bases and V 6 bases, and 10 bases lay outside the gene matches. This chain's CDR3 is CSVTDRGGPYEQYF. In DNA, the CDR3 is TGCAGCGTGACGGACAGGGGCGGACCATACGAGCAGTACTTC.

J is TRBJ2-2 and V is TRBV7-9; 7 bases agree with TRBD1. This CDR3 is built from 16 residues. The germline V gene encodes CDR1 SEHNR and CDR2 FQNEAQ (reference sequence). V dropped 2 bases and J dropped 4; count of bases not matched to a gene: 7. CDR3 sequence reads: CASSLKGQSLTGELFF. CDR3 coding DNA: TGTGCCAGCAGCTTAAAGGGACAGTCACTCACCGGGGAGCTGTTTTTT.

This clonotype was counted only a few times. The chain carries TRBV12-3 or TRBV12-4 and TRBJ2-2, with TRBD2 matching 13 bases. Trimming took 5 bases from V and 5 from J; bases not matched to a gene: 11. The CDR3 is 18 residues long. CDR3 coding DNA: TGTGCCAGCAGTCGAGTTTTCGGACTAGCGGGAGATACCGGGGAGCTGTTTTTT. Residues: CASSRVFGLAGDTGELFF.

This clonotype has more than one count but fewer than ten. The chain carries TRBV12-3 or TRBV12-4 and TRBJ2-5; possibly TRBD1 or TRBD2 for D (5 bases each). The length of the CDR3 is 14 residues. Trimming removed 5 bases from V and 0 bases from J, with 10 bases in between. In DNA, the CDR3 is TGTGCCAGCAGTCGGGGCCCATACCAAGAGACCCAGTACTTC. This sequence encodes CASSRGPYQETQYF.

V gene TRBV5-1 combines with J gene TRBJ1-2; TRBD1 matches at 9 bases. The V gene's germline CDR1 is SGHRS and CDR2 YFSETQ. The V and J ends lost 1 base and 0 bases, in that order; junction bases with no gene match: 4. The length of the CDR3 is 16 residues. This chain's CDR3 is CASSLTGGMTNYGYTF. The CDR3 DNA reads as TGCGCCAGCAGCTTGACAGGGGGCATGACTAACTATGGCTACACCTTC. Looking up the rest from reference TRBV5-1 and TRBJ1-2 gives the full variable domain: KAGVTQTPRYLIKTRGQQVTLSCSPISGHRSVSWYQQTPGQGLQFLFEYFSETQRNKGNFPGRFSGRQFSNSRSEMNVSTLELGDSALYLCASSLTGGMTNYGYTFGSGTRLTVV.

A single count supports this clonotype. The chain employs TRBV14 and TRBJ2-2; D uncertain. Germline CDR1 and CDR2: SGHDN and FVKESK. CDR3 length equals 15 residues. Between the trimmed V and J ends, which lost 4 bases and 3 bases, there was a span of 12 bases. CDR3 in amino acids: CASSPPDSYTGELFF. In DNA, the CDR3 is TGTGCCAGCAGCCCGCCTGACTCCTACACCGGGGAGCTGTTTTTT.

V usage is TRBV27 and J usage is TRBJ2-7; 7 bases are a match to TRBD2. Trimming took 2 bases from V and 3 from J; bases not matched to a gene: 10. The CDR3 loop spans 16 amino acids. Germline CDR1 MNHEY, CDR2 SMNVEV (reference sequence). The CDR3 nucleotides read TGTGCCAGCAGTTTAGGGAGGGGCCCGCACGACTACGAGCAGTACTTC. This encodes CASSLGRGPHDYEQYF.

This clonotype was seen a few times. The V gene is TRBV12-3 or TRBV12-4, the J gene TRBJ1-2; 9 nucleotides match TRBD1. The CDR3 is made up of 14 amino acids. J gave up 4 bases and V 8 bases, and 8 bases lay outside the gene matches. The CDR3 spells CASGDRGGSYGYTF. As DNA, the CDR3 is TGTGCCAGCGGCGACAGGGGGGGCTCCTATGGCTACACCTTC.